This TCR beta chain was captured in a study of blood T cells in healthy people across ages. Study-wide results and caveats: Possibly, changes in expanded clonotypes were confounded because donor CMV status was unknown. Versus aged donors, long-lived donors had higher diversity and more naive CD4+ cells. Per million T cells, TCR beta diversity dropped about linearly as age rose.

A second PCR of about 7 to 12 cycles used a sample-barcoded 5' primer and a J-beta primer mix. Using its own MiXCR run on the 5' RACE reads, TCRdb lists one record per CDR3 protein. This table has about 1 million distinct CDR3 sequences, over 35% appearing once. This clonotype showed up just a few times. Its matching antigen is unknown. From germline, CDR1 is DFQATT and CDR2 SNEGSKA (reference sequence). V was trimmed by 0 bases and J by 4 bases, leaving 12 bases between them. This CDR3 is built from 14 residues. The TCR comes from a woman aged 60-70 years in good health. The V call is TRBV20-1, the J call TRBJ1-2; no definite D call. Input material: blood. CDR3 sequence (DNA): TGCAGTGCTAGAGATTCGGGGAACCCCTATGGCTACACCTTC. This translates into CSARDSGNPYGYTF.